Each of the 16 T cell receptor beta chains below was sequenced from the same sample in a study of human T cells and chemical hapten exposure. Time point defined: patch test 1, 2 weeks after DPC sensitization. Stated treatment: therapeutic diphenylcyclopropenone sensitization with weekly scalp DPC. Unfractionated whole blood was the source of the extracted total RNA. A single record per CDR3 protein comes from TCRdb applying MiXCR to the RACE reads. Of roughly 52,000 distinct CDR3 sequences listed, approximately 10% are singletons. Sequenced here: whole blood, sampled in connection with sensitization to the hapten diphenylcyclopropenone (DPC). These receptors came from a woman aged 40 to 50 with alopecia areata. Some clones in this sample may be carry-over from other donors' samples.

Only a few counts were recorded for this clonotype. This chain uses TRBV3-1 with TRBJ1-2; weak D call: TRBD1 (5 bases). The CDR3 consists of 16 residues. V was clipped by 2 bases and J by 7 bases, with 20 bases between them. In germline, CDR1 is LGHDT, CDR2 YNNKEL (reference sequence). CDR3 sequence: CASSQREPGLSGGYTF. The CDR3 DNA is TGTGCCAGCAGCCAACGCGAACCGGGGCTATCGGGTGGCTACACCTTC.

The chain combines TRBV3-1 with TRBJ2-3; 8 bases match TRBD2. The ends lost 1 base at V and 2 bases at J; junction bases unmatched: 5. The CDR3 is 16 amino acids. Looked up from germline, CDR1 is LGHDT and CDR2 is YNNKEL (reference sequence). The CDR3 nucleotides read TGTGCCAGCAGCCAAGGGACTAGCAGGACCACAGATACGCAGTATTTT. Encoded protein: CASSQGTSRTTDTQYF.

This clonotype was observed a handful of times. The chain is built from TRBV12-3 or TRBV12-4 and TRBJ1-5; D is perhaps TRBD1 (5 bases). This CDR3 spans 15 amino acids. V lost 3 bases, J lost 4 bases, and 13 bases lay in between. The CDR3 DNA reads TGTGCCAGCAGTTTTAGGGGTGTCCGGAATCAGCCCCAGCATTTT. It specifies CASSFRGVRNQPQHF.

In this sample, this clonotype turned up a few times. This chain's CDR3 is CASSLRPSDRYEQYF. The CDR3 DNA reads TGTGCCAGCAGCCTACGGCCAAGCGATCGCTACGAGCAGTACTTC. The V call is TRBV7-9, the J call TRBJ2-7; D gene unclear. Trimming removed 5 bases at V and 3 bases at J, with 17 bases between. The CDR3 is 15 amino acids. In germline, CDR1 is SEHNR, CDR2 FQNEAQ (reference sequence).

The table lists this clonotype with many counts. V gene TRBV11-2 combines with J gene TRBJ1-6; 7 positions match TRBD1. The CDR3 is 13 residues long. Germline values: CDR1 SGHAT, CDR2 FQNNGV. J was trimmed by 15 bases and V by 1 base; bases with no gene match: 6. CDR3 sequence: CASSLGAGQLLHF. The CDR3 DNA reads TGTGCCAGCAGCTTAGGAGCGGGACAGCTCCTCCACTTT. Supplemented by reference TRBV11-2 and TRBJ1-6, the full variable domain reads EAGVAQSPRYKIIEKRQSVAFWCNPISGHATLYWYQQILGQGPKLLIQFQNNGVVDDSQLPKDRFSAERLKGVDSTLKIQPAKLEDSAVYLCASSLGAGQLLHFGNGTRLTVT.

This clonotype was recorded many times. The chain recombines TRBV12-5 with TRBJ2-7; D ambiguous. This CDR3 comprises 13 residues. Germline V lookup: CDR1 LGHNT, CDR2 FRNRAP. With 2 bases removed from V and 8 bases from J, the gap between germline ends came to 13 bases. In DNA form, the CDR3 reads TGTGCTAGTGGTTTGTTGTCAGGCCAAAAGCAGTACTTC. Amino acids: CASGLLSGQKQYF.

About this clonotype itself: A much larger clonotype is one base distant, so this may be a read error. The CDR3 spells CASSLDRNQETQYF. The CDR3 DNA is TGTGCCAGCAGCTTAGACAGAAACCAAGAGACCCAGTACTTC. The chain joins TRBV7-6 to TRBJ2-5; D is unresolved. The CDR3 extends over 14 amino acids. CDR1 SGHVS and CDR2 FNYEAQ come from the germline V gene. The V end was cut by 1 base, the J end by 0 bases, with 6 bases between.

This clonotype was recorded many times. The chain uses TRBV18 and TRBJ1-1; unclear D gene. This CDR3 has 14 residues. V shed 6 bases and J shed 0 bases, with 11 bases lying between them. Germline assignment: CDR1 KGHSH and CDR2 LQKENI. The CDR3 DNA is TGTGCCAGCTCCCCAAAAGTCCTGAACACTGAAGCTTTCTTT. As protein: CASSPKVLNTEAFF.

This clonotype has more than one count but fewer than ten. This chain's CDR3 is CASSLGARSSNQPQHF. DNA for the CDR3: TGTGCCAGCAGCTTGGGGGCGCGGAGTAGCAATCAGCCCCAGCATTTT. The V gene is TRBV7-6, the J gene TRBJ1-5, with TRBD1 as a possible D gene (6 bases). This CDR3 is built from 16 residues. The V gene's germline CDR1 is SGHVS and CDR2 FNYEAQ. Trimming removed 3 bases from V and 0 bases from J, with 12 bases in between.

This clonotype was found many times. The chain is built from TRBV25-1 and TRBJ2-1; D remains unclear. CDR3 size: 14 residues. Per the germline V gene, CDR1 is MGHDK and CDR2 is SYGVNS. The ends were cut back, 2 bases at V and 5 bases at J, with 10 bases in the middle. For the CDR3, the DNA is TGTGCCAGCAGTGAAGGCCAGGCGCACAATGAGCAGTTCTTC. Translation: CASSEGQAHNEQFF.

Turning to this clonotype: This sequence may be a read error, since a much larger clone differs from it by one base. The genes are TRBV11-2 and TRBJ2-1; weak D call: TRBD1 (6 bases). The CDR3 has 16 amino acids. Germline V gene data show CDR1 as SGHAT and CDR2 as FQNNGV. Between the trimmed V and J ends, which lost 4 bases and 0 bases, there was a span of 13 bases. CDR3 in DNA: TGTGCCAGCAGCTACCCACAGGGAAGCTCCTACAATGAGCAGTTCTTC. Translated, it gives CASSYPQGSSYNEQFF.

V gene TRBV29-1 combines with J gene TRBJ1-2; D is unresolved. The CDR3 extends over 10 amino acids. Trimming removed 5 bases at V and 7 bases at J, with 8 bases between. CDR1 is SQVTM and CDR2 is ANQGSEA in the germline V gene. The CDR3 sequence: CSVHEAGYTF. CDR3 in DNA: TGCAGCGTTCATGAGGCTGGCTACACCTTC.

This clonotype occurred a few times. This rearrangement joins TRBV7-9 to TRBJ2-6, with D possibly being TRBD1 (6 bases). V was pared by 6 bases and J by 4 bases, with 13 bases between. The CDR3 extends over 15 amino acids. Germline assignment: CDR1 SEHNR and CDR2 FQNEAQ (reference sequence). The CDR3 DNA sequence: TGTGCCAGCAGTATAGGGGGTACCGGGGCCAACGTCCTGACTTTC. Protein sequence: CASSIGGTGANVLTF.

This clonotype has a count of ten or more. This chain connects TRBV6-4 to TRBJ2-2, with 12 nucleotides matching TRBD2. The CDR3 consists of 15 residues. CDR1 is MRHNA and CDR2 is SNTAGT in the germline V gene. V shed 4 bases and J 6 bases; nucleotides not matched to a gene: 3. CDR3 amino acids: CASSAGTSGSGELFF. DNA for the CDR3: TGTGCCAGCAGTGCCGGGACTAGCGGGTCCGGGGAGCTGTTTTTT.

This clonotype was counted at least ten times. The gene calls are TRBV12-3 or TRBV12-4 and TRBJ2-1; the D gene could be TRBD1 or TRBD2 (5 bases each). The CDR3 runs 16 residues. Trimming removed 2 bases from V and 1 base from J, with 12 bases in between. The CDR3 DNA follows: TGTGCCAGCAGTTTATTGGGGGAGATATCCTACAATGAGCAGTTCTTC. This gives the protein CASSLLGEISYNEQFF.

The chain is built from TRBV18 and TRBJ2-7; the match to TRBD1 covers 7 bases. This CDR3 contains 15 residues. CDR1 KGHSH and CDR2 LQKENI come from the germline V gene. Losses at the gene ends were 6 bases for V and 0 bases for J; bases not matched to a gene: 8. The CDR3 is CASSQDRASSYEQYF. CDR3 nucleotides: TGTGCCAGCTCCCAAGACAGGGCCAGCTCCTACGAGCAGTACTTC.